This entry concerns a single TCR beta chain. There is no known antigen for this receptor. Per-nucleotide qualities are absent, and no much larger clonotype sits a single base away. TCR alpha and beta CDR3 regions were amplified with the iRepertoire nested amplicon-rescue multiplex PCR (arm-PCR) platform from RNA. The input for one-step reverse transcription and amplification was roughly 100-450 ng of either tissue mRNA or PBMC total RNA. Following bead purification, Illumina adapters were added by a secondary multiplex PCR, and the libraries were gel-purified between 200 and 400 bp. Internal 6-nucleotide barcodes were carried by the libraries and were used for demultiplexing. Sequencing of libraries was performed on an Illumina MiSeq with 2x220 or 2x250 nucleotide paired-end reads. Per the authors' processing: FLASH 1.2.11 was used to merge paired reads, and BWA-MEM then aligned the reads to the GRCh37 human genome before TRA and TRB reads were extracted. V and J assignment used an IMGT-derived reference of cassette sequences and CDR3 motifs that included pseudogenes. Reads were translated in three frames, and productive CDR3s were defined as those with a C...FGXG motif and no stop codons. Unique combinations of V-J cassette pair and CDR3 amino acid sequence were defined as clonotypes. Hamming distance filtering was applied to reads, with thresholds set by the sequence error rate of each sample in mapped regions. TCRdb reanalyzed the raw reads on its own, using fastp at Q25 for trimming and MiXCR for clone calling, and kept in-frame beta chains. Entries that share a CDR3 protein sequence are merged under the most common genes and DNA. The authors' filters were not applied to this entry. Present in this sample are 100,000 to 150,000 distinct CDR3 sequences, about 23% of which were seen just once. The ten biggest clones cover 13% to 15% of the sample.

There are 15 amino acids in the CDR3, from cysteine to phenylalanine inclusive. Of all the DNA, just the CDR3 is kept, 45 bases in frame from base 1. Based on the germline V gene, the CDR1 and CDR2 sequences are SGHTA and FQGNSA. V drops 4 bases and J drops 0 bases, leaving 13 bases in between. The source of the sample is a study of glioma-infiltrating T cells (dated by TCRdb to between 2015 and 2016). Context from the whole study: Sequencing of TCR alpha- and beta-chain repertoires was performed on glioma tissue, on non-neoplastic brain tissue, and on matched peripheral blood mononuclear cells. To measure how far tissue and blood T-cell populations diverged, each tissue-infiltrating repertoire was compared against the peripheral blood repertoire of the same patient. The paired cohort comprised three low-grade glioma patients, about eight primary glioblastoma patients and three non-glioma patients contributing non-neoplastic brain tissue. Results and caveats for the whole study, not just this receptor: Tissue and blood shared very few CDR3 sequences, a result attributed to high CDR3 diversity and limited sampling. VJ-independent divergence between tissue and blood was below expectation in non-neoplastic patients but above expectation in all gliomas, especially low-grade gliomas. The group comparisons were based on small numbers of patients: three non-neoplastic, three low-grade glioma and roughly eight glioblastoma patients.

The chain joins TRBV7-2 to TRBJ2-7; the D region may be TRBD1 or TRBD2, each matching 5 bases equally. This receptor was taken from a human donor with low-grade glioma or glioblastoma, undergoing nonglioma brain surgery, or in good health (not recorded which). The source material was glioma tissue, nonneoplastic brain tissue, or PBMCs (not recorded which). The CDR3 here reads CASSSPGAPSYEQYF. The DNA sequence reads TGTGCCAGCAGCTCACCCGGGGCGCCCTCCTACGAGCAGTACTTC.